This section outlines one T cell receptor (beta chain) sequence together with its context. The source of the sample is a study of blood T cell repertoires in COVID-19. Whole-study context: Researchers got acute and convalescent COVID-19 samples from the United States, Italy and Spain. Nucleic acid was either cDNA or gDNA, and it came from T cells, B-cell-depleted T cells, or PBMCs.

Sequencing was performed with immunoSEQ multiplex PCR; in TCRdb, only in-frame clones are kept and a portion is missing. Of a few hundred thousand clones in the sample, around 92% were seen once. With 0 bases removed from V and 1 base from J, the gap between germline ends came to 12 bases. CDR3 length: 16 residues. Germline V gene sequence: CDR1 SGHKS, CDR2 YYEKEE (reference sequence). The TCR originated in a man between 18 and 29 years old who had recovered from COVID-19. V is TRBV5-5 and J is TRBJ2-3; D is uncertain. Sequences were obtained from peripheral blood. The CDR3 sequence: CASSLAVAAGTDTQYF. The CDR3, as DNA: TGTGCCAGCAGCTTGGCGGTAGCCGCGGGCACAGATACGCAGTATTTT.